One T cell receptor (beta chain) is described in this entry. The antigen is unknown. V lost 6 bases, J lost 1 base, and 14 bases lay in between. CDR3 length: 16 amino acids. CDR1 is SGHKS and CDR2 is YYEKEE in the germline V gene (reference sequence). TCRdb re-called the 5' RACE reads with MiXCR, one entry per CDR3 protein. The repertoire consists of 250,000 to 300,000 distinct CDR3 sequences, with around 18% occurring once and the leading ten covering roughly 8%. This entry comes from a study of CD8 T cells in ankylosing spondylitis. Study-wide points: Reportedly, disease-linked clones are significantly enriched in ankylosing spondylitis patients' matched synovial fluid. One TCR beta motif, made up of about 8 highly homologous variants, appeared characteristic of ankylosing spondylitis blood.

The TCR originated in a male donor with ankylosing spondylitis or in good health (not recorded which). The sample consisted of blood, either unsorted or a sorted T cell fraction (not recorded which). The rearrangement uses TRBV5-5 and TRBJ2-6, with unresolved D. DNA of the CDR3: TGTGCCAGCACCTCATCGACATTTTCTGGGGCCAACGTCCTGACTTTC. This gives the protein CASTSSTFSGANVLTF.